Listed below are T cell receptor beta chains from one sample, sequenced in a study of cytomegalovirus exposure and HLA in healthy donors. TCRdb's table, derived via immunoSEQ multiplex PCR, lists solely in-frame clones and lacks some. The data contain 90,000 to 120,000 clones, 74% of them seen just once; the ten biggest clones take up 2% to 3%. The specimen sequenced was PBMCs. The receptors were sampled from a man aged 45 to 65 in good health and CMV-seropositive. Both conserved end residues are part of each CDR3. Each record gives: V gene, D gene, clone size, J gene, CDR3 DNA, CDR3 protein. D genes are given only for firm matches. Some rows have no size entry. The others give once, few or many, or a class for an expanded clone.

TRBV5-1	.	few	TRBJ2-3	TGCGCCAGCAGGGTGACAACAATAGACACAGATACGCAGTATTTT	CASRVTTIDTDTQYF
TRBV9	.	.	TRBJ2-7	TGTGCCAGCAGCGGGTCCAGCTCCTACGAGCAGTACTTC	CASSGSSSYEQYF
TRBV11-1	.	.	TRBJ2-1	TGTGCCAGCAGCTTGGACTGGAGGGGCTACAATGAGCAGTTCTTC	CASSLDWRGYNEQFF
TRBV18	.	.	TRBJ2-3	TGTGCCAGCTCACCTGGGAGGAGGCGGGGTCGTTCAGCAGATACGCAGTATTTT	CASSPGRRRGRSADTQYF
TRBV19	TRBD1	.	TRBJ2-7	TGTGCCAGGGCCCGGGACAGGGCCTCCTCTTCCTACGAGCAGTACTTC	CARARDRASSSYEQYF
TRBV2	TRBD1	few	TRBJ1-1	TGTGCCAGCAGTCGGGACAGTTCTAACACTGAAGCTTTCTTT	CASSRDSSNTEAFF
TRBV11-2	TRBD1	.	TRBJ1-5	TGTGCCAGCAGCCTCGGGACAGGGGGCCAGCCCCAGCATTTT	CASSLGTGGQPQHF
TRBV5-6	.	.	TRBJ2-4	TGTGCCAGCAGTGAGAACGCCAAAAACATTCAGTACTTC	CASSENAKNIQYF
TRBV2	.	few	TRBJ1-5	TGTGCCAGCAGTGATAAGGGGAGCAATCAGCCCCAGCATTTT	CASSDKGSNQPQHF
TRBV4-2	.	.	TRBJ2-3	TGTGCCAGCAGCCAGTCGCAGGCCACTAGCACAGATACGCAGTATTTT	CASSQSQATSTDTQYF